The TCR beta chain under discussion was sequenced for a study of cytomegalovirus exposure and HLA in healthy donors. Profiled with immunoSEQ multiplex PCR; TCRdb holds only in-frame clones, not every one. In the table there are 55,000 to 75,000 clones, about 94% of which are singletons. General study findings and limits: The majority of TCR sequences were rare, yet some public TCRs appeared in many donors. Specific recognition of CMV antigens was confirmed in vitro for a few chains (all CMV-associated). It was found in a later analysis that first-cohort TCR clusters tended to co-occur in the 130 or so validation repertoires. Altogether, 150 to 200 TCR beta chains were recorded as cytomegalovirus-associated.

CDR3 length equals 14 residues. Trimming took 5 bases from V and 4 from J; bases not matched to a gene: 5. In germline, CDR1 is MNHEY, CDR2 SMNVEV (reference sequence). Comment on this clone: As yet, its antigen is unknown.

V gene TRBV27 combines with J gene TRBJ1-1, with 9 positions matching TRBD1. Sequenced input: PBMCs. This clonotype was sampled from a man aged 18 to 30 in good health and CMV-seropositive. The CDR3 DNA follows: TGTGCCAGCAGTCCGGGACAGGGTATCACTGAAGCTTTCTTT. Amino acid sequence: CASSPGQGITEAFF.